The 11 T cell receptor beta chains below come from one sample, sequenced in a study of blood T cell repertoires in COVID-19. Sequenced by immunoSEQ multiplex PCR; TCRdb stores in-frame clones only, minus some. The sample lists approximately 130,000 clones, about 83% occurring once. Sequences were obtained from peripheral blood. These receptors all stem from a woman aged 50 to 60 with acute or convalescent COVID-19.

The V call is TRBV29-1, the J call TRBJ1-2; D gene ambiguous. This CDR3 region has 14 residues. The germline V gene has CDR1 SQVTM and CDR2 ANQGSEA. Trimming removed 3 bases from V and 0 bases from J, with 11 bases in between. CDR3 in amino acids: CSVDAGTANYGYTF. DNA of the CDR3: TGCAGCGTTGACGCGGGCACAGCTAACTATGGCTACACCTTC.

This clone showed up just once. The V gene is TRBV7-7, the J gene TRBJ1-5, with D perhaps TRBD1 (6 bases). This CDR3 spans 13 amino acids. Germline V gene sequence: CDR1 SSHAT, CDR2 FNYEAQ (reference sequence). Deletions cut 10 bases from V and 6 bases from J, with 16 bases between. Written as DNA, the CDR3 is TGTGCCACGGGGGGGGCAGGGACTCAGCCCCAGCATTTT. Protein sequence: CATGGAGTQPQHF.

The CDR3, as DNA: TGTGCCAGCAGCTTGGAACAGATGAACACTGAAGCTTTCTTT. It specifies CASSLEQMNTEAFF. V gene TRBV5-4 combines with J gene TRBJ1-1; unclear D gene. There are 14 residues in the CDR3. Trimming took off 0 bases at V and 0 bases at J, with 6 bases between the two ends. CDR1 and CDR2 (germline): SGHNT, YYREEE (reference sequence).

The chain combines TRBV20-1 with TRBJ1-3, with TRBD1 matching 7 bases. CDR1 and CDR2 from the germline V gene are DFQATT and SNEGSKA (reference sequence). V lost 3 bases to trimming and J lost 3 bases; unmatched junction nucleotides: 5. The CDR3 has 14 amino acids. The CDR3: CSASTGAFGNTIYF. CDR3 in DNA: TGCAGTGCTAGTACAGGGGCCTTTGGAAACACCATATATTTT.

The gene calls are TRBV30 and TRBJ1-2, with D unclear. The germline V and J ends were trimmed by 2 bases and 5 bases, with 12 bases remaining between them. Germline CDR1 GTSNPN, CDR2 SVGIG (reference sequence). The CDR3 length is 13 residues. The CDR3 bases are TGTGCCTGGAGTTCGGGTGTCGCGTATGGCTACACCTTC. It encodes CAWSSGVAYGYTF. The variable domain in full, with the rest retrieved from reference TRBV30 and TRBJ1-2, is SQTIHQWPATLVQPVGSPLSLECTVEGTSNPNLYWYRQAAGRGLQLLFYSVGIGQISSEVPQNLSASRPQDRQFILSSKKLLLSDSGFYLCAWSSGVAYGYTFGSGTRLTVV.

V is TRBV5-1 and J is TRBJ2-7; 9 bases are a match to TRBD1. Germline V gene data show CDR1 as SGHRS and CDR2 as YFSETQ. The CDR3 extends over 13 amino acids. V trimming: 3 bases; J trimming: 5 bases; junction bases outside the gene matches: 3. For the CDR3, the DNA is TGCGCCAGCAGCTATAGGGACAGGGACGAGCAGTACTTC. This gives the protein CASSYRDRDEQYF.

J is TRBJ1-2 and V is TRBV10-3; 8 bases align to TRBD1. Germline assignment: CDR1 ENHRY and CDR2 SYGVKD. This CDR3 spans 16 amino acids. Trimming cost V 6 bases and J 3 bases; bases outside gene matches: 12. Written as DNA, the CDR3 is TGTGCCATCAGCCTAGTACCAGGGGGCGCGGACTATGGCTACACCTTC. This encodes CAISLVPGGADYGYTF.

The genes are TRBV11-3 and TRBJ2-5; D is uncertain. The CDR3 sequence is 14 residues long. Germline V gives CDR1 SGHNT, CDR2 YENEEA. Trimming stripped 0 bases from V and 2 bases from J, with 7 bases between. CDR3 coding DNA: TGTGCCAGCAGCTTAGAGGTGGCACAAGAGACCCAGTACTTC. Translating gives CASSLEVAQETQYF.

This clone was recorded once. The genes are TRBV19 and TRBJ1-4; tentatively, D is TRBD1 (5 bases). The CDR3 totals 14 residues. Per the germline V gene, CDR1 is LNHDA and CDR2 is SQIVND (reference sequence). V was pared by 7 bases and J by 1 base, with 10 bases between. CDR3 bases: TGTGCCAGTACGCTCGGACAAACTAATGAAAAACTGTTTTTT. It yields the protein CASTLGQTNEKLFF.

This clone was recorded only once. The J gene is TRBJ1-5, the V gene TRBV24-1, with D tentatively TRBD1 (5 bases). This CDR3 region has 14 residues. The V gene lost 7 bases and the J gene lost 1 base, with 10 bases spanning the gap. The germline CDR1 and CDR2 sequences are KGHDR and SFDVKD. The CDR3 protein is CATRYRGSNQPQHF. DNA for the CDR3: TGTGCCACCAGATATCGGGGGAGCAATCAGCCCCAGCATTTT.

The CDR3 spells CATQPGQGSNTEAFF. In nucleotides, the CDR3 is TGTGCCACCCAACCGGGACAGGGGTCGAACACTGAAGCTTTCTTT. The chain combines TRBV6-5 with TRBJ1-1; 10 nucleotides agree with TRBD1. Unmatched junction bases numbered 9, after V lost 10 bases and J lost 1 base. In germline, CDR1 is MNHEY, CDR2 SVGAGI. The CDR3 loop spans 15 amino acids.